The text below deals with one TCR beta chain. Authors' analysis steps: How many nucleated cells were present was estimated from reference gene primer amplification. TCRdb keeps only in-frame clones here, not all; method: immunoSEQ multiplex PCR. The V and J calls and clone size come from that table; D and trimming were worked out from the DNA. The sample has some 120,000 clones; 81% are singletons. This sample was taken from a study of blood T cell repertoires in COVID-19. About the study: Sites in the United States, Italy and Spain provided acute and convalescent COVID-19 samples. In each case, the material was cDNA or gDNA derived from T cells, B-cell-depleted T cells, or PBMCs.

The CDR3 spans 13 residues. V lost 1 base and J lost 5, with 6 bases in between. The germline V gene encodes CDR1 MGHRA and CDR2 YSYEKL. The sequence derives from a human donor in a cohort sampled during active COVID-19. The sample was peripheral blood. The rearrangement joins TRBV4-1 to TRBJ1-5; no clear D. In nucleotides, the CDR3 is TGCGCCAGCAGCCAAGGTCGGGATCAGCCCCAGCATTTT. This codes for CASSQGRDQPQHF.